These T cell receptor beta chains were read from a single sample in a study of vaccination effects on CD4 cells after COVID-19. This table comes from immunoSEQ multiplex PCR, and its TCRdb copy is limited to in-frame clones, with some not included. The sample includes 25,000 to 30,000 clones, around 70% of them seen just once. Their antigens are not known. The source material was CD4+ T cells from PBMCs cultured with HCoV-NL63 spike peptides, sampled after COVID-19 vaccination. The source of these receptors is a human donor who received a COVID-19 vaccine. Both conserved end residues are part of each CDR3. The D gene is left open where the match is weak. Some rows have no size entry. The others give once, few or many, or a class for an expanded clone.

j_call,d_call,v_call,clone_size,cdr3_aa,cdr3_nt
TRBJ2-1,.,TRBV21-1,.,CASSSGCISYNEQFF,TGTGCCAGCAGCTCCGGATGTATCTCCTACAATGAGCAGTTCTTC
TRBJ1-6,.,TRBV5-1,.,CASSLERTDNNSPLHF,TGCGCCAGCAGCTTGGAGCGAACGGACAATAATTCACCCCTCCACTTT
TRBJ1-6,.,TRBV10-3,.,CAISVGRENSPLHF,TGTGCCATCAGTGTAGGACGAGAAAATTCACCCCTCCACTTT
TRBJ1-5,.,TRBV30,.,CAWSTGTGEPQHF,TGTGCCTGGTCCACAGGGACGGGGGAGCCCCAGCATTTT
TRBJ1-2,.,TRBV3-1/TRBV3-2,.,CASWGSGVHGYTF,TGTGCCAGCTGGGGCTCAGGGGTCCATGGCTACACCTTC
TRBJ2-7,.,TRBV6-1,.,CASSEWALLYEQYF,TGTGCCAGCAGTGAATGGGCTCTTTTATACGAGCAGTACTTC
TRBJ2-2,TRBD2,TRBV7-9,.,CASRPLGTSGRVELFF,TGTGCCAGCAGACCACTCGGGACTAGCGGGAGAGTGGAGCTGTTTTTT
TRBJ1-5,.,TRBV6-1,.,CASSEERFGPQHF,TGTGCCAGCAGTGAAGAAAGGTTCGGGCCCCAGCATTTT
TRBJ2-3,TRBD2,TRBV4-2,.,CASSQEAGGGADTQYF,TGTGCCAGCAGCCAAGAAGCTGGCGGGGGGGCAGATACGCAGTATTTT
TRBJ1-5,.,TRBV4-1,.,CASSQVFDGARVNQPQHF,TGCGCCAGCAGCCAAGTGTTCGATGGGGCGCGTGTCAATCAGCCCCAGCATTTT
TRBJ1-2,.,TRBV19,few,CASSINWRGQDGYTF,TGTGCCAGTAGTATTAACTGGAGGGGTCAGGATGGCTACACCTTC
TRBJ2-1,TRBD2,TRBV5-4,.,CASSARLAEQFF,TGTGCCAGCAGCGCCCGACTAGCTGAGCAGTTCTTC
TRBJ2-7,TRBD1,TRBV10-1,.,CASSPGDRPYEQYF,TGCGCCAGCAGTCCCGGGGACAGGCCCTACGAGCAGTACTTC
TRBJ1-5,TRBD1,TRBV5-6,.,CASSSTTGGRINQPQHF,TGTGCCAGCAGCTCTACGACAGGGGGGAGGATCAATCAGCCCCAGCATTTT
TRBJ2-2,.,TRBV11-2,few,CASSSSFNTGELFF,TGTGCCAGCAGCTCCTCTTTTAACACCGGGGAGCTGTTTTTT
TRBJ2-1,TRBD2,TRBV10-3,.,CAMRASGINEQFF,TGTGCCATGCGGGCTAGCGGGATCAATGAGCAGTTCTTC
TRBJ2-2,.,TRBV4-1,.,CASSHRRGEFTGELFF,TGCGCCAGCAGCCACCGAAGGGGAGAGTTTACCGGGGAGCTGTTTTTT
TRBJ2-1,TRBD2,TRBV6-5,.,CASPRSGGRYNEQFF,TGTGCCAGCCCCCGATCGGGAGGTAGATACAATGAGCAGTTCTTC
TRBJ1-1,.,TRBV3-1/TRBV3-2,.,CASSWGQMNTEAFF,TGTGCCAGCAGTTGGGGTCAGATGAACACTGAAGCTTTCTTT
TRBJ1-1,.,TRBV19,.,CASSHRVKNTEAFF,TGTGCCAGTAGTCACAGGGTAAAGAACACTGAAGCTTTCTTT
TRBJ1-2,.,TRBV5-8,.,CASSLSNYGYTF,TGTGCCAGCAGCTTAAGTAACTATGGCTACACCTTC
TRBJ2-1,TRBD1,TRBV24-1,.,CATSDPGQGAANEQFF,TGTGCCACCAGTGACCCCGGACAGGGGGCTGCGAATGAGCAGTTCTTC
TRBJ2-5,.,TRBV18,few,CASSPGSQETQYF,TGTGCCAGCTCACCGGGTAGTCAAGAGACCCAGTACTTC
TRBJ2-7,TRBD1,TRBV4-1,.,CASSHDNKRTGFSYEQYF,TGCGCCAGCAGCCACGACAACAAACGGACAGGTTTTAGCTACGAGCAGTACTTC
TRBJ1-5,.,TRBV29-1,few,CSVNFQDSNQPQHF,TGCAGCGTTAATTTCCAGGATAGCAATCAGCCCCAGCATTTT
TRBJ2-2,.,TRBV7-9,.,CASSSQVNTGELFF,TGTGCCAGCAGCTCCCAAGTGAACACCGGGGAGCTGTTTTTT